The clone carrying this T cell receptor (beta chain) came up a few times. The J segment lost 15 bases and the V segment lost 6 bases, leaving 8 bases of the junction unmatched. Germline V CDR1 and CDR2: SNHLY, FYNNEI. CDR3 size: 11 residues. The entry originates in a study of blood T cell repertoires in COVID-19. The overall study: Samples of COVID-19 (acute and convalescent) were obtained from the United States, Italy and Spain. Nucleic acid was either cDNA or gDNA, and it came from T cells, B-cell-depleted T cells, or PBMCs.

Per the study methods: Amplification of reference gene primers provided the estimated nucleated cell counts. Assay: immunoSEQ multiplex PCR; the TCRdb copy retains only in-frame clones and omits some. That table is the source of V, J and clone size, and D and trimming were worked out from the DNA. There are 130,000 or so clones in the sample; over 60% occur only once, and under 2.5% lies in the top ten. This rearrangement joins TRBV2 to TRBJ2-1; 7 nucleotides match TRBD1. The source is a woman in her 70s with acute or convalescent COVID-19. The specimen sequenced was peripheral blood. DNA of the CDR3: TGTGCCAGCAGCCTACAGGGGCCGGGGTTCTTC. This encodes CASSLQGPGFF.